This TCR beta chain was identified during a study of T cell responses to AZD1222 COVID-19 vaccine. Findings of the study overall: The sample set comprised mostly white British donors with more females, and clonal diversity was possibly underestimated.

Germline CDR1 LNHNV, CDR2 YYDKDF (reference sequence). The V end lost 3 bases, the J end lost 2 bases, and 8 bases lay between the germline ends. The CDR3 consists of 14 residues. To note about this clone: Its specificity is not known.

Produced via immunoSEQ multiplex PCR; TCRdb's table is partial and in-frame only. The sample shows 200,000 to 250,000 clones, roughly 94% of them seen only once. Sequences were derived from peripheral blood, sampled 28 days after the second dose of the MenACWY control vaccine. The genes are TRBV15 and TRBJ1-5; D ambiguous. This sequence originates from an adult who received the MenACWY meningococcal vaccine as a control. The CDR3 nucleotides are TGTGCCACCAGCAGGGAGTATGGCAATCAGCCCCAGCATTTT. Residues: CATSREYGNQPQHF.